The 14 T cell receptor beta chains below come from one sample, sequenced in a study of regulatory T cells in long-lasting Graves disease. For TCR beta, libraries came from iRepertoire HTBI primers and Arm-PCR of CDR3 regions. MiXCR, run by TCRdb on the multiplex PCR reads, gives a single entry per CDR3 protein. The sample carries over 500,000 distinct CDR3 sequences, roughly 15% recorded once. Time point of the sample: newly diagnosed GD, antithyroid drugs for less than 3 months. The TCR library was made from RNA that had been extracted from PBMCs in TRIzol. These data also formed part of another study, on T cells in Graves' hyperthyroidism and ophthalmopathy.

Sequencing was performed on peripheral blood mononuclear cells (PBMCs), taken at new diagnosis, from a patient treated with antithyroid drugs. The receptors derive from a woman between 25 and 40 years old with Graves disease.

There are many counts of this clonotype. The chain links TRBV20-1 to TRBJ2-4; tentatively, D is TRBD1 or TRBD2 (6 bases each). CDR1 is DFQATT and CDR2 is SNEGSKA in the germline V gene (reference sequence). V lost 3 bases, J lost 11 bases, and 23 bases lay in between. The CDR3 length is 15 residues. The CDR3 nucleotides read TGCAGTGCTAGTGCCGGAGGGGGTTCACTCGGACTTCAGTACTTC. Amino acid sequence: CSASAGGGSLGLQYF.

The V and J genes are TRBV5-1 and TRBJ1-6, with D perhaps TRBD1 (6 bases). The CDR3 runs to 17 residues. The V end lost 3 bases, the J end lost 9 bases, and 22 bases lay between the germline ends. The germline CDR1 and CDR2 sequences are SGHRS and YFSETQ. CDR3 sequence (DNA): TGCGCCAGCAGCTCTCAGGGGAGGGCTCCGGGACGTTCACCCCTCCACTTT. It translates to CASSSQGRAPGRSPLHF.

This clonotype occurred a few times. This rearrangement joins TRBV12-3 or TRBV12-4 to TRBJ2-7, with 7 bases matching TRBD1. Losses at the gene ends were 7 bases for V and 3 bases for J; bases not matched to a gene: 12. CDR3 size: 15 residues. The CDR3, as DNA: TGTGCCAGCACCATTCGGACAGGTGGCTTCTACGAGCAGTACTTC. It codes for CASTIRTGGFYEQYF.

The table lists this clonotype with many counts. V gene TRBV20-1 combines with J gene TRBJ2-7, with TRBD2 matching over 9 bases. This CDR3 is 14 amino acids long. After removal of 5 bases from V and 2 bases from J, the junction contained 7 bases not matched to a gene. Germline CDR1 is DFQATT and CDR2 is SNEGSKA (reference sequence). The CDR3 reads CSAFSGSSAYEQYF. DNA of the CDR3: TGCAGTGCTTTTAGCGGGAGCAGCGCCTACGAGCAGTACTTC.

This clonotype was seen repeatedly, ten times or more. V gene TRBV20-1 combines with J gene TRBJ1-6, with D possibly being TRBD1 (6 bases). The CDR3 runs 14 residues. V lost 3 bases and J lost 8, with 14 bases in between. Germline loops: CDR1 DFQATT, CDR2 SNEGSKA (reference sequence). DNA of the CDR3: TGCAGTGCTAGTCCTGAGGGGGAGGATTCACCCCTCCACTTT. This translates into CSASPEGEDSPLHF.

Many counts were recorded for this clonotype. The chain employs TRBV29-1 and TRBJ1-1; weak D call: TRBD1 (6 bases). CDR1 is SQVTM and CDR2 is ANQGSEA in the germline V gene. This CDR3 is built from 10 residues. Trimming left V 7 bases short and J 10 bases short, with 13 bases between. CDR3 sequence reads: CSATAGVAFF. CDR3 DNA sequence: TGCAGCGCGACGGCAGGGGTAGCTTTCTTT.

Many counts were recorded for this clonotype. The gene calls are TRBV6-1 and TRBJ1-1, with D uncertain. The CDR3 is 14 residues long. V was clipped by 5 bases and J by 1 base, with 11 bases between them. Germline V gene sequence: CDR1 MNHNS, CDR2 SASEGT. CDR3 residues: CASSTNAGNTEAFF. The DNA of the CDR3 is TGTGCCAGCAGTACAAACGCAGGGAACACTGAAGCTTTCTTT.

This chain links TRBV29-1 with TRBJ2-2; 7 bases agree with TRBD1. CDR3 size: 15 residues. V lost 7 bases, J lost 5 bases, and 13 bases stayed unmatched. Germline CDR1 is SQVTM and CDR2 is ANQGSEA. CDR3 loop: CSARDSQTFTGELFF. The CDR3 bases are TGCAGCGCTCGGGACAGTCAGACCTTTACCGGGGAGCTGTTTTTT.

The genes are TRBV18 and TRBJ1-2; no reliable D call. V was cut by 2 bases and J by 4 bases, with 8 bases left in between. Germline V gene lookup returns CDR1 KGHSH and CDR2 LQKENI. The CDR3 sequence is 13 residues long. CDR3 sequence: CASSPAGVYGYTF. The DNA of the CDR3 is TGTGCCAGCTCACCAGCGGGAGTCTATGGCTACACCTTC. The full variable domain, with the rest looked up from reference TRBV18 and TRBJ1-2, is NAGVMQNPRHLVRRRGQEARLRCSPMKGHSHVYWYRQLPEEGLKFMVYLQKENIIDESGMPKERFSAEFPKEGPSILRIQQVVRGDSAAYFCASSPAGVYGYTFGSGTRLTVV.

Of note for this clonotype: A clone one base away is much larger, so this may be a read error. The V call is TRBV7-2, the J call TRBJ2-1, with D perhaps being TRBD1 or TRBD2 (5 bases each). This CDR3 has 15 residues. The germline V gene has CDR1 SGHTA and CDR2 FQGNSA. Trimming stripped 1 base from V and 2 bases from J, with 9 bases between. DNA of the CDR3: TGTGCCAGCAGCTTAGGGGACGCCACCTACAATGAGCAGTTCTTC. This gives the protein CASSLGDATYNEQFF.

The chain joins TRBV7-8 to TRBJ1-6; perhaps TRBD1 as D (5 bases). Trimming took off 2 bases at V and 7 bases at J, with 15 bases between the two ends. Per germline, CDR1 SGHVS and CDR2 FQNEAQ. This CDR3 has 16 amino acids. The DNA for the CDR3 is TGTGCCAGCAGCTTATCCGGGGTAGGGGACAATTCACCCCTCCACTTT. Protein: CASSLSGVGDNSPLHF. Based on the CDR3 plus reference TRBV7-8 and TRBJ1-6, the full variable domain is GAGVSQSPRYKVAKRGQDVALRCDPISGHVSLFWYQQALGQGPEFLTYFQNEAQLDKSGLPSDRFFAERPEGSVSTLKIQRTQQEDSAVYLCASSLSGVGDNSPLHFGNGTRLTVT.

Ten or more counts support this clonotype. The chain joins TRBV18 to TRBJ2-7, with 7 bases fitting TRBD1. Looked up from germline, CDR1 is KGHSH and CDR2 is LQKENI. This CDR3 comprises 14 residues. V lost 5 bases, J lost 6 bases, and 10 bases stayed unmatched. CDR3 amino acids: CASSISGTVGEQYF. The CDR3 DNA reads as TGTGCCAGCTCAATTTCGGGGACAGTCGGCGAGCAGTACTTC.

The chain recombines TRBV30 with TRBJ1-3, with 7 bases identical to TRBD1. This CDR3 contains 14 residues. The germline V gene encodes CDR1 GTSNPN and CDR2 SVGIG (reference sequence). With 2 bases clipped from V and 3 bases from J, the junction kept 4 bases outside the gene matches. The CDR3 DNA is TGTGCCTGGAGTCAGGGGGAACTTGGAAACACCATATATTTT. Translated: CAWSQGELGNTIYF. Filled out from reference TRBV30 and TRBJ1-3, the complete variable domain reads SQTIHQWPATLVQPVGSPLSLECTVEGTSNPNLYWYRQAAGRGLQLLFYSVGIGQISSEVPQNLSASRPQDRQFILSSKKLLLSDSGFYLCAWSQGELGNTIYFGEGSWLTVV.

The chain combines TRBV9 with TRBJ1-1; a possible D gene is TRBD1 (5 bases). The CDR3 totals 14 residues. Trimming pared 4 bases from V and 7 bases from J, leaving 17 bases between. Germline CDR1 is SGDLS and CDR2 is YYNGEE. The CDR3 coding sequence is TGTGCCAGCAGCCCGGTATGGGGGTGGGGTGAAGCTTTCTTT. It codes for CASSPVWGWGEAFF.